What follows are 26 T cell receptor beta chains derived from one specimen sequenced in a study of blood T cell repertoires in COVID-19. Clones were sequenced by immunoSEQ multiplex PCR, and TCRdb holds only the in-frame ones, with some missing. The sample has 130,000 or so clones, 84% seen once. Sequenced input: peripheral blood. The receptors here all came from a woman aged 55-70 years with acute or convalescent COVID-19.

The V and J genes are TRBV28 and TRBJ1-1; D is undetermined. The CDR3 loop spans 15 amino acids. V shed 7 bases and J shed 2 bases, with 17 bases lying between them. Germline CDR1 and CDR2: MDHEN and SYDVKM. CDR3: CASKPPTDFNTEAFF. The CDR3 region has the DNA TGTGCCAGCAAGCCCCCAACAGATTTCAACACTGAAGCTTTCTTT. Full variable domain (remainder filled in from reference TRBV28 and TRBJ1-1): DVKVTQSSRYLVKRTGEKVFLECVQDMDHENMFWYRQDPGLGLRLIYFSYDVKMKEKGDIPEGYSVSREKKERFSLILESASTNQTSMYLCASKPPTDFNTEAFFGQGTRLTVV.

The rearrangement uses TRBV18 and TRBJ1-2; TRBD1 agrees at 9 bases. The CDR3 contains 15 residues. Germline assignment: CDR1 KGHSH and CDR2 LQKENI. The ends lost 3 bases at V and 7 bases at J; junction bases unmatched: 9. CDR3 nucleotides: TGTGCCAGCTCACCGACGGGACAGGGTGAAACTGGCTACACCTTC. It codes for CASSPTGQGETGYTF. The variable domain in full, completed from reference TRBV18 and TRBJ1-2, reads NAGVMQNPRHLVRRRGQEARLRCSPMKGHSHVYWYRQLPEEGLKFMVYLQKENIIDESGMPKERFSAEFPKEGPSILRIQQVVRGDSAAYFCASSPTGQGETGYTFGSGTRLTVV.

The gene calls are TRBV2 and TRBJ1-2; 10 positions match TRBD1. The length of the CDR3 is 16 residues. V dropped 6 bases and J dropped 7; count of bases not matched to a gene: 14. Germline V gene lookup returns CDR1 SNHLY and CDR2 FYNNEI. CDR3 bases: TGTGCCAGCAGAGCATTCCCGGGACAGGGGTACGGTGGCTACACCTTC. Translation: CASRAFPGQGYGGYTF.

The CDR3 nucleotides read TGTGCCAGCAGTGGGGGGGGTTCTAGGAATTCACCCCTCCACTTT. Protein sequence: CASSGGGSRNSPLHF. J is TRBJ1-6 and V is TRBV2, with D possibly matching TRBD1 (5 bases). Trimming shortened V by 4 bases and J by 7 bases, and 14 bases separated the two germline ends. The CDR3 extends over 15 amino acids. Germline V gene lookup returns CDR1 SNHLY and CDR2 FYNNEI.

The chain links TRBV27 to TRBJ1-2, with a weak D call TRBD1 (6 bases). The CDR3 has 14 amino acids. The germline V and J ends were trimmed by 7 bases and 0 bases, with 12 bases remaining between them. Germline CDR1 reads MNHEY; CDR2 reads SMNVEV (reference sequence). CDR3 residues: CASTPRGANYGYTF. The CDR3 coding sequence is TGTGCCAGCACCCCCAGGGGAGCTAACTATGGCTACACCTTC.

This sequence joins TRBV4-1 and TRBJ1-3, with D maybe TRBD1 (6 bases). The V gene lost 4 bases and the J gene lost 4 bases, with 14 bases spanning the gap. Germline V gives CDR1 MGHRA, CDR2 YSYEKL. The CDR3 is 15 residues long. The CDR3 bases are TGCGCCAGCAGCCGCAGTACAGGGCGCGGAAACACCATATATTTT. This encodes CASSRSTGRGNTIYF.

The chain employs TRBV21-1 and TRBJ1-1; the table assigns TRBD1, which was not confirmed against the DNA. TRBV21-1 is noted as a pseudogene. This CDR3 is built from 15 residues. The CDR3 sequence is CASSTRDRGDTEAFF. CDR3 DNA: TGTGCCAGCAGCACGAGGGACAGGGGAGACACTGAAGCTTTCTTT.

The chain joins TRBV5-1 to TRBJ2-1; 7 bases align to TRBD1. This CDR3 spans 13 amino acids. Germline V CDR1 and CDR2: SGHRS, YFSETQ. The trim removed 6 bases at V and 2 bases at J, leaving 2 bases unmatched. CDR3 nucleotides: TGCGCCAGCAACAGGGGAGCCTACAATGAGCAGTTCTTC. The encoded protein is CASNRGAYNEQFF. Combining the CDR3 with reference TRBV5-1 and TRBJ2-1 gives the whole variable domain KAGVTQTPRYLIKTRGQQVTLSCSPISGHRSVSWYQQTPGQGLQFLFEYFSETQRNKGNFPGRFSGRQFSNSRSEMNVSTLELGDSALYLCASNRGAYNEQFFGPGTRLTVL.

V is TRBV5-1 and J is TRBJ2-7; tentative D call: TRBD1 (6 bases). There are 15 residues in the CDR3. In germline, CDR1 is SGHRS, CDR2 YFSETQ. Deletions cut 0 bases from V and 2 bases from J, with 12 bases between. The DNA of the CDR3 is TGCGCCAGCAGCTTGGATCAAACAGGGACCTACGAGCAGTACTTC. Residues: CASSLDQTGTYEQYF. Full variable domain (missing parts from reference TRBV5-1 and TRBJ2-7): KAGVTQTPRYLIKTRGQQVTLSCSPISGHRSVSWYQQTPGQGLQFLFEYFSETQRNKGNFPGRFSGRQFSNSRSEMNVSTLELGDSALYLCASSLDQTGTYEQYFGPGTRLTVT.

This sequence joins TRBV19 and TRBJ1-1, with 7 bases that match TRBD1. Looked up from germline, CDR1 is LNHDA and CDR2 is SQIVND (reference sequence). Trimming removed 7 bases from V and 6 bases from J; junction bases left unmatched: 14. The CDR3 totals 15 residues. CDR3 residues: CASNRGSRDLAEAFF. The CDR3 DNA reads TGTGCCAGTAACAGGGGATCGAGAGATCTTGCTGAAGCTTTCTTT.

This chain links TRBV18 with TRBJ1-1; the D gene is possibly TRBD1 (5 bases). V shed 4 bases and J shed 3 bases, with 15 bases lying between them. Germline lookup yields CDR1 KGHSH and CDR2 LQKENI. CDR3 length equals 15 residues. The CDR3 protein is CASSHRAEGDTEAFF. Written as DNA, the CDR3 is TGTGCCAGCTCACATCGGGCGGAAGGGGACACTGAAGCTTTCTTT. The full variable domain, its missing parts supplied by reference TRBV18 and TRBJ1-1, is NAGVMQNPRHLVRRRGQEARLRCSPMKGHSHVYWYRQLPEEGLKFMVYLQKENIIDESGMPKERFSAEFPKEGPSILRIQQVVRGDSAAYFCASSHRAEGDTEAFFGQGTRLTVV.

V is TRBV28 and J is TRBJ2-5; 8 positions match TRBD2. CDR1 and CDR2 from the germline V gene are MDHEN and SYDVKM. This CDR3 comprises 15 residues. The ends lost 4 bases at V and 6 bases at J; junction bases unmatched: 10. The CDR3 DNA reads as TGTGCCAGCAGTTCCCCGGGGGGGGATTTAAAGACCCAGTACTTC. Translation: CASSSPGGDLKTQYF.

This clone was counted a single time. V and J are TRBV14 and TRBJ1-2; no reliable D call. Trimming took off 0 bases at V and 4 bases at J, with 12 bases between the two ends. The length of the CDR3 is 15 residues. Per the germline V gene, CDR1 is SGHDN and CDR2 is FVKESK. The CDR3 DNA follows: TGTGCCAGCAGCCAAGATCAGCCCCGGGGCTATGGCTACACCTTC. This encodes CASSQDQPRGYGYTF.

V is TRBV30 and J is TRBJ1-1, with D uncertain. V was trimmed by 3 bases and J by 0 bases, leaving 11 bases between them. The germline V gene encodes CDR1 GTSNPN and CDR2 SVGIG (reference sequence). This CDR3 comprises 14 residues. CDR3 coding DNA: TGTGCCTGGAGCCGGGGAGGGCTGAACACTGAAGCTTTCTTT. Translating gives CAWSRGGLNTEAFF.

The CDR3 DNA is TGTGCCAGCAGCCCCGGGGGAGGGGTGAACACTGAAGCTTTCTTT. Its protein product is CASSPGGGVNTEAFF. The chain combines TRBV5-4 with TRBJ1-1, with D possibly TRBD1 on 5 matching bases. The CDR3 runs to 15 residues. Germline V gene lookup returns CDR1 SGHNT and CDR2 YYREEE (reference sequence). The V gene lost 4 bases and the J gene lost 0 bases, with 13 bases spanning the gap.

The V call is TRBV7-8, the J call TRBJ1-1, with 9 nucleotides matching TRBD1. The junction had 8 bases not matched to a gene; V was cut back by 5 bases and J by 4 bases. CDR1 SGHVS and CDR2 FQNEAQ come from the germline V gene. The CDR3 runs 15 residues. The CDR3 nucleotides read TGTGCCAGCAGCGCATACCGGGACAGGGCCACTGAAGCTTTCTTT. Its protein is CASSAYRDRATEAFF. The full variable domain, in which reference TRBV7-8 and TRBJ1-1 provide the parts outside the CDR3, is GAGVSQSPRYKVAKRGQDVALRCDPISGHVSLFWYQQALGQGPEFLTYFQNEAQLDKSGLPSDRFFAERPEGSVSTLKIQRTQQEDSAVYLCASSAYRDRATEAFFGQGTRLTVV.

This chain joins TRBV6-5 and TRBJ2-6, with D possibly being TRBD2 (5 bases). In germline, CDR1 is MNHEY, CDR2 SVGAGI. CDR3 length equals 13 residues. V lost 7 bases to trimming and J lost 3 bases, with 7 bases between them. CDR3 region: CASTGDGANVLTF. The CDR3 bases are TGTGCCAGCACCGGGGATGGGGCCAACGTCCTGACTTTC.

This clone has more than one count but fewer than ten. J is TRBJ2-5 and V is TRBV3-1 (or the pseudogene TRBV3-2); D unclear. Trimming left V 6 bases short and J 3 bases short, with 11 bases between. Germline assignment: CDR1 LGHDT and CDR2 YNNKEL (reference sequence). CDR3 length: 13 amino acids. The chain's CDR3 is CASRSYLEETQYF. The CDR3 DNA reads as TGTGCCAGCAGGAGCTACTTGGAAGAGACCCAGTACTTC.

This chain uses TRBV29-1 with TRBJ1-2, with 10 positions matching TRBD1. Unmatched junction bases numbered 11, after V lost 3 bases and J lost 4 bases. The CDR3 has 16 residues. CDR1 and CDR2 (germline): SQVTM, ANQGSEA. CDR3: CSVDFAGQGLSYGYTF. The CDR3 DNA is TGCAGCGTTGATTTCGCGGGACAGGGGTTATCCTATGGCTACACCTTC.

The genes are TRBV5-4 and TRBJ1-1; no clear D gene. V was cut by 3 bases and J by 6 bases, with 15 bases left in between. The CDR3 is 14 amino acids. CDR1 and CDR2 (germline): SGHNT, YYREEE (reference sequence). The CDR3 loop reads CASSSQTQVSEAFF. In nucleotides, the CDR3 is TGTGCCAGCAGCTCCCAGACCCAGGTCTCTGAAGCTTTCTTT. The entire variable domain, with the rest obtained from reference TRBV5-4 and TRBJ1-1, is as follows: ETGVTQSPTHLIKTRGQQVTLRCSSQSGHNTVSWYQQALGQGPQFIFQYYREEENGRGNFPPRFSGLQFPNYSSELNVNALELDDSALYLCASSSQTQVSEAFFGQGTRLTVV.

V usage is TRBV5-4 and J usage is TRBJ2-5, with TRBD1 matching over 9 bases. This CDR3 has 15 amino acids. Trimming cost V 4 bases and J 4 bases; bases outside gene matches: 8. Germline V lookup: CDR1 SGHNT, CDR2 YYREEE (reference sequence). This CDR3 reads CASSPDRGFGETQYF. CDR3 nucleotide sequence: TGTGCCAGCAGCCCGGACAGGGGTTTCGGAGAGACCCAGTACTTC.

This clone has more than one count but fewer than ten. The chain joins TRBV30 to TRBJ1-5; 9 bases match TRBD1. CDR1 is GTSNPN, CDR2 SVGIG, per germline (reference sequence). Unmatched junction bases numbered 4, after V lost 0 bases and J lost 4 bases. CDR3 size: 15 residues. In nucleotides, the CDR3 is TGTGCCTGGAGTGTACGTGGACAGGGGAATCAGCCCCAGCATTTT. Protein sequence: CAWSVRGQGNQPQHF.

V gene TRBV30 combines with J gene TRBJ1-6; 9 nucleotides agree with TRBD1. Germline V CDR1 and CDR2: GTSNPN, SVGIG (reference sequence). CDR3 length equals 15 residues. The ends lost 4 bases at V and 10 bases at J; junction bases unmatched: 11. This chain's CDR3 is CAWTQPGTGKSPLHF. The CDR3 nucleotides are TGTGCCTGGACTCAACCCGGGACAGGGAAGTCACCCCTCCACTTT.

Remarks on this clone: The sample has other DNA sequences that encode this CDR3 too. CDR3 residues: CASSPPGASNEKLFF. CDR3 nucleotide sequence: TGTGCCAGCAGTCCTCCAGGGGCATCTAATGAAAAACTGTTTTTT. This chain links TRBV28 with TRBJ1-4, with D perhaps TRBD1 (6 bases). Trimming removed 5 bases from V and 3 bases from J, with 13 bases in between. This CDR3 is built from 15 residues. The germline gives CDR1 MDHEN, CDR2 SYDVKM.

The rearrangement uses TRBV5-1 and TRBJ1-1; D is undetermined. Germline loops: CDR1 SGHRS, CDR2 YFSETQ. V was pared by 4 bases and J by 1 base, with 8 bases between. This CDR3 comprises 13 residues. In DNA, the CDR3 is TGCGCCAGCAGCAGGGCGGGGAACACTGAAGCTTTCTTT. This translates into CASSRAGNTEAFF.

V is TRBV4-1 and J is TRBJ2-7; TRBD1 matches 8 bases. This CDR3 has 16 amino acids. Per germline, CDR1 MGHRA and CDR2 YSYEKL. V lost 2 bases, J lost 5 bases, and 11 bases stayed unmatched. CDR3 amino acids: CASSQSPETGVHEQYF. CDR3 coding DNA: TGCGCCAGCAGCCAATCTCCTGAGACAGGGGTCCACGAGCAGTACTTC.